These T cell receptor beta chains were read from a single sample in a study of T-cell reconstitution after alpha-beta-depleted transplantation in children. TCRdb itself ran the PCR reads through MiXCR, one entry per CDR3 protein. Found here are under 250,000 distinct CDR3 sequences, approximately 17% of them singletons; the top ten hold roughly two fifths. The sequencing here drew on PBMCs, mostly from graft donor cells, taken 360 days after TCRalphabeta/CD19-depleted stem cell transplant. The receptors here all came from a male patient between 2 and 15 years old who had a stem cell transplant for acute lymphoblastic leukemia, so the T cells may come from the graft donor. Each CDR3 is given with its conserved first and last residue. A D gene is named only where the DNA matches it firmly. For some rows the clone size is stated as once, few or many, or as a class when expanded; others skip it.

NA	16	TRBJ2-1	NA	TRBV5-5	TGTGCCAGCAGCTTGTATAGGGACACCTACCGCGATGAGCAGTTCTTC	CASSLYRDTYRDEQFF
TRBD2	16	TRBJ2-1	few	TRBV9	TGTGCCAGCAGCGCAGGACTAGCGGGGGGAGACAATGAGCAGTTCTTC	CASSAGLAGGDNEQFF
NA	15	TRBJ1-2	few	TRBV12-5	TGTGCTAGTGGTTTGGTACGAGGGGGACGTAATGGCTACACCTTC	CASGLVRGGRNGYTF
NA	14	TRBJ2-5	NA	TRBV5-1	TGCGCCAGCAGCTTGGGCGCGGACCAAGAGACCCAGTACTTC	CASSLGADQETQYF
NA	15	TRBJ1-1	few	TRBV25-1	TGTGCCAGCAGTGCCATCCCTCTGGGGGAGACTGAAGCTTTCTTT	CASSAIPLGETEAFF
NA	13	TRBJ2-3	few	TRBV7-7	TGTGCCAGCAGCCCAGTGAGAGGAGATACGCAGTATTTT	CASSPVRGDTQYF
TRBD2	14	TRBJ2-7	few	TRBV4-2	TGTGCCAGCAGCGTCCTAGCGGGAGCTTACGAGCAGTACTTC	CASSVLAGAYEQYF
NA	14	TRBJ1-4	NA	TRBV5-1	TGCGCCAGCGGCACCGGGCTAGATAATGAAAAACTGTTTTTT	CASGTGLDNEKLFF
TRBD2	15	TRBJ2-7	few	TRBV6-1	TGTGCCAGCAGTCTGAGCCGACTAGCCTCCTACGAGCAGTACTTC	CASSLSRLASYEQYF
TRBD1	16	TRBJ1-5	many	TRBV20-1	TGCAGTGCTGGAGAACAGACAGGGGATCGCAATCAGCCCCAGCATTTT	CSAGEQTGDRNQPQHF
TRBD2	13	TRBJ2-7	NA	TRBV25-1	TGTGCCAGCAGTGCGGGGGGCTCCTACGAGCAGTACTTC	CASSAGGSYEQYF
NA	13	TRBJ1-3	NA	TRBV6-2/TRBV6-3	TGTGCCAGCAGTTACAGCTCTGGAAACACCATATATTTT	CASSYSSGNTIYF
TRBD2	18	TRBJ2-1	NA	TRBV6-2/TRBV6-3	TGTGCCAGCAGTTACCCCAAGGGCGGGGGGGCACCGGTGGATGAGCAGTTCTTC	CASSYPKGGGAPVDEQFF
TRBD1	15	TRBJ2-3	few	TRBV29-1	TGCAGCGTTGAAGATCAGGGGGCGCCGACAGATACGCAGTATTTT	CSVEDQGAPTDTQYF
NA	13	TRBJ2-7	NA	TRBV6-2/TRBV6-3	TGTGCCAGCAGACAATCCAGGGGCTACGAGCAGTACTTC	CASRQSRGYEQYF
TRBD1	15	TRBJ1-2	few	TRBV4-3	TGCGCCAGCAGCCAAGAATGGACAGGGCGGAATGGCTACACCTTC	CASSQEWTGRNGYTF
NA	16	TRBJ2-7	few	TRBV5-5	TGTGCCAGCAGCTTGGTGGGGTTGGGCGGAAGATACGAGCAGTACTTC	CASSLVGLGGRYEQYF
NA	14	TRBJ2-7	NA	TRBV10-2	TGCGCCAGCGGTGGGAAAACTAGCTCCTACGAGCAGTACTTC	CASGGKTSSYEQYF
NA	11	TRBJ1-4	NA	TRBV2	TGTGCCAGCAGCGTCCCGCCGGGACTGTTTTTT	CASSVPPGLFF
NA	14	TRBJ2-7	many	TRBV12-3/TRBV12-4	TGTGCCAGCAGTTTCGGGGACGCGCCCTACGAGCAGTACTTC	CASSFGDAPYEQYF
NA	14	TRBJ2-5	few	TRBV2	TGTGCCAGCAGTGTGAGGCAGGGGAAAGAGACCCAGTACTTC	CASSVRQGKETQYF
NA	16	TRBJ2-2	NA	TRBV27	TGTGCCAGCAGTTTGAGCTTCGGCCCGAACACCGGGGAGCTGTTTTTT	CASSLSFGPNTGELFF
NA	15	TRBJ2-3	NA	TRBV11-2	TGTGCCAGCAGCTTAGGTCCGAGATTCACAGATACGCAGTATTTT	CASSLGPRFTDTQYF
NA	13	TRBJ1-5	few	TRBV6-2/TRBV6-3	TGTGCCAGCAGAGGAACAGCCAATCAGCCCCAGCATTTT	CASRGTANQPQHF
TRBD2	12	TRBJ2-1	few	TRBV3-1	TGTGCCAGCAGCGGCCCGGGGGGTGAGCAGTTCTTC	CASSGPGGEQFF
NA	15	TRBJ1-4	NA	TRBV4-3	TGCGCCAGCAGCCAAGGATCCGTGGGGAGAGAAAAACTGTTTTTT	CASSQGSVGREKLFF
NA	13	TRBJ2-5	NA	TRBV27	TGTGCCAGCAGTTTCCTGGGACAAGAGACCCAGTACTTC	CASSFLGQETQYF
TRBD1	12	TRBJ2-7	NA	TRBV2	TGTGCCATTCCGACAGGGACCTACGAGCAGTACTTC	CAIPTGTYEQYF
TRBD1	15	TRBJ2-7	NA	TRBV20-1	TGCAGTGCAATAGACAGGGCCCACTCTCCCTACGAGCAGTACTTC	CSAIDRAHSPYEQYF
NA	17	TRBJ1-2	NA	TRBV15	TGTGCCACCAGCAGAGATCGTGGCACGGGGTGGCACTATGGCTACACCTTC	CATSRDRGTGWHYGYTF
TRBD1	16	TRBJ2-2	few	TRBV2	TGTGCCAGCAACCGAGACAGGGGACCCTACACCGGGGAGCTGTTTTTT	CASNRDRGPYTGELFF
NA	16	TRBJ2-2	NA	TRBV15	TGTGCCACCAGCAGAGATTTTGAGCGAGGCACCGGGGAGCTGTTTTTT	CATSRDFERGTGELFF
TRBD1	14	TRBJ2-7	NA	TRBV29-1	TGCAGCGTTGACGGGCAGGGGGAAGTCTACGAGCAGTACTTC	CSVDGQGEVYEQYF
NA	15	TRBJ2-2	many	TRBV14	TGTGCCAGCAGTCGAAGCGGTCTTGACACCGGGGAGCTGTTTTTT	CASSRSGLDTGELFF
TRBD2	15	TRBJ2-7	few	TRBV27	TGTGCCAGCAGTAAGAGTCTAGCGGGACCCTACGAGCAGTACTTC	CASSKSLAGPYEQYF
NA	16	TRBJ2-1	many	TRBV12-3/TRBV12-4	TGTGCCAGCAATTTGCATTCGGGCTTCGTTGTTGATGAGCAGTTCTTC	CASNLHSGFVVDEQFF
NA	10	TRBJ1-1	NA	TRBV29-1	TGCAGCGTCCAGAACACTGAAGCTTTCTTT	CSVQNTEAFF
TRBD1	16	TRBJ2-7	NA	TRBV15	TGTGCCACCAGAGGAGGCCACGGGACAGGGGAGCACGAGCAGTACTTC	CATRGGHGTGEHEQYF
NA	15	TRBJ1-2	NA	TRBV4-1	TGCGCCAGCAGCCCCGGTAACGGACGGAACTATGGCTACACCTTC	CASSPGNGRNYGYTF
NA	15	TRBJ2-3	few	TRBV24-1	TGTGCCACCAGTGAACCGGGACGGCAAACAGATACGCAGTATTTT	CATSEPGRQTDTQYF
TRBD2	13	TRBJ2-7	NA	TRBV29-1	TGCAGCGTCGGGAGGGGAACCTCCTACGAGCAGTACTTC	CSVGRGTSYEQYF
NA	16	TRBJ1-3	NA	TRBV5-6	TGTGCCAGCAGCCTGGAGAAGGCGAACTCTGGAAACACCATATATTTT	CASSLEKANSGNTIYF
NA	14	TRBJ1-1	NA	TRBV7-9	TGTGCCAGCAGCCCCATTAGGGGGGGCACTGAAGCTTTCTTT	CASSPIRGGTEAFF
NA	14	TRBJ1-5	NA	TRBV4-2	TGTGCCAGCAGCCAAGAATCGTTCGGTCAGCCCCAGCATTTT	CASSQESFGQPQHF
NA	16	TRBJ2-3	few	TRBV19	TGTGCCAGTAGCTCCCACTTAGGACTCAGCACAGATACGCAGTATTTT	CASSSHLGLSTDTQYF
NA	13	TRBJ2-5	NA	TRBV6-5	TGTGCCAGCAGTTACGGGGTCTATGAGACCCAGTACTTC	CASSYGVYETQYF
NA	13	TRBJ2-5	NA	TRBV2	TGTGCCAGCAGTGATGGTCCAAAAGAGACCCAGTACTTC	CASSDGPKETQYF
NA	13	TRBJ1-1	few	TRBV12-3/TRBV12-4	TGTGCCACCGTCGGGGATGGGGCGACTGAAGCTTTCTTT	CATVGDGATEAFF
TRBD1	15	TRBJ1-5	many	TRBV24-1	TGTGCCACCAACCGACAGGGTAGGAGCAATCAGCCCCAGCATTTT	CATNRQGRSNQPQHF
NA	14	TRBJ2-5	NA	TRBV20-1	TGCAGTGCTAGATATCAGAGGGACGCAGAGACCCAGTACTTC	CSARYQRDAETQYF
NA	14	TRBJ1-1	NA	TRBV5-4	TGTGCCAGCAGCTTGGCCATGGAGAACACTGAAGCTTTCTTT	CASSLAMENTEAFF
NA	12	TRBJ2-6	many	TRBV12-3/TRBV12-4	TGTGCCAGCAGTTCCGGGGCCAACGTCCTGACTTTC	CASSSGANVLTF
NA	15	TRBJ2-3	few	TRBV21-1	TGTGCCAGCAGCAGTAGGGGAGAGAGGGGAGATACGCAGTATTTT	CASSSRGERGDTQYF
NA	16	TRBJ2-2	few	TRBV20-1	TGCAGTGCCCCGGATGGGGCAGGGTTCGACACCGGGGAGCTGTTTTTT	CSAPDGAGFDTGELFF
NA	14	TRBJ2-4	NA	TRBV5-6	TGTGCCAGCAGCTTGGACAGTGTGAGTCACATTCAGTACTTC	CASSLDSVSHIQYF